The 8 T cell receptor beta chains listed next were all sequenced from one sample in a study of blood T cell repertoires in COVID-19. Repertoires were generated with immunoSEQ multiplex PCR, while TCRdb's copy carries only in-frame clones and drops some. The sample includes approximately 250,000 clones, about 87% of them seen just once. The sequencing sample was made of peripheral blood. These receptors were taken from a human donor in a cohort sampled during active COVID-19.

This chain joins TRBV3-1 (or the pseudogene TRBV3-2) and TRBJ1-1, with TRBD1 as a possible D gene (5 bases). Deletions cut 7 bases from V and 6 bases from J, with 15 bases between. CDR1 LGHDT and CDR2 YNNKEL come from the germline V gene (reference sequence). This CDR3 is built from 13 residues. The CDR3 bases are TGTGCCAGCACGGAGGGGCGGGTCGCTGAAGCTTTCTTT. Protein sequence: CASTEGRVAEAFF.

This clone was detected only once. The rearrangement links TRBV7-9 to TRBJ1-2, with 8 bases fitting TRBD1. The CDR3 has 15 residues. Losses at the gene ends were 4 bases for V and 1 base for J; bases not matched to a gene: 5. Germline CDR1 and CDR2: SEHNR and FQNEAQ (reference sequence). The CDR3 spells CASSSDRGSNYGYTF. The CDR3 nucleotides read TGTGCCAGCAGCTCTGACAGGGGCAGTAACTATGGCTACACCTTC.

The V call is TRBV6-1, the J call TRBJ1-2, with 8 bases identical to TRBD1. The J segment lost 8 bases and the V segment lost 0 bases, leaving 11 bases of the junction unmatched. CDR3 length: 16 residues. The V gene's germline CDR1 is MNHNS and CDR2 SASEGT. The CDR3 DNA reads TGTGCCAGCAGTGAAGCGGGAGGACAGGGAGGTCGGGGCTACACCTTC. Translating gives CASSEAGGQGGRGYTF.

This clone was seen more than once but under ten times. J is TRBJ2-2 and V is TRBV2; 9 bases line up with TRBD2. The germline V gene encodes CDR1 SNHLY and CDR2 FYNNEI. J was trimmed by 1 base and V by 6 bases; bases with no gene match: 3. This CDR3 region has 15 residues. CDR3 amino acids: CASSKLAGNTGELFF. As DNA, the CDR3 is TGTGCCAGCAGCAAACTAGCGGGGAACACCGGGGAGCTGTTTTTT.

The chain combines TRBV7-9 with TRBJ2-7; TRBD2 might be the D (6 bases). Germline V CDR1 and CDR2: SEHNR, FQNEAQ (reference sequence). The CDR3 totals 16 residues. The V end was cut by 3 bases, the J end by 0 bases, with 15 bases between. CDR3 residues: CASSFLGAGNSYEQYF. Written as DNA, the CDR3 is TGTGCCAGCAGCTTCCTAGGGGCGGGGAACTCCTACGAGCAGTACTTC.

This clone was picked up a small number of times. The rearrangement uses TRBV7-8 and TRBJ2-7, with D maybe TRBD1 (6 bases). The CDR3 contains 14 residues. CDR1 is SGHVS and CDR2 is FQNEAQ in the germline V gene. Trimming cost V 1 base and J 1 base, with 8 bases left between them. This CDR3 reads CASSLEGTSYEQYF. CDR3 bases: TGTGCCAGCAGCTTAGAAGGGACATCCTACGAGCAGTACTTC.

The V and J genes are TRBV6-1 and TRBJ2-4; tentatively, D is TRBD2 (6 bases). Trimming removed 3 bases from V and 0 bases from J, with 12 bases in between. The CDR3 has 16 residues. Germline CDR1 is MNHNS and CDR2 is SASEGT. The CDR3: CASSDSWRGAKNIQYF. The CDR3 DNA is TGTGCCAGCAGTGACAGTTGGCGGGGAGCCAAAAACATTCAGTACTTC.

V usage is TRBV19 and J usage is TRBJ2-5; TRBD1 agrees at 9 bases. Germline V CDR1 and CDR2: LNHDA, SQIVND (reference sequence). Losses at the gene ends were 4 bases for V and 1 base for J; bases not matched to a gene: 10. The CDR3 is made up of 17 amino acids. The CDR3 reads CASSRGRGQGFQETQYF. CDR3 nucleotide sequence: TGTGCCAGTAGTAGAGGTAGAGGACAGGGGTTCCAAGAGACCCAGTACTTC. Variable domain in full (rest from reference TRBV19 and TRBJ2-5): DGGITQSPKYLFRKEGQNVTLSCEQNLNHDAMYWYRQDPGQGLRLIYYSQIVNDFQKGDIAEGYSVSREKKESFPLTVTSAQKNPTAFYLCASSRGRGQGFQETQYFGPGTRLLVL.